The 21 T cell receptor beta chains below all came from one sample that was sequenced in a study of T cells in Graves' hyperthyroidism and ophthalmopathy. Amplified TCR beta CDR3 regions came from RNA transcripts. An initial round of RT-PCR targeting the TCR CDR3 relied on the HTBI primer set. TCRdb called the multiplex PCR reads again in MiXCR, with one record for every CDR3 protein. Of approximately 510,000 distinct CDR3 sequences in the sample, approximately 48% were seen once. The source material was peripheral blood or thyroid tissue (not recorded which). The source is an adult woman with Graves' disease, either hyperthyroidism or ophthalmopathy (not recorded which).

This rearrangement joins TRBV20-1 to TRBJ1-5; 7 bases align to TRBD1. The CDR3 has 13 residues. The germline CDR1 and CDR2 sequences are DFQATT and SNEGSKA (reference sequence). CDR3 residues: CSGVTGTNQPQHF. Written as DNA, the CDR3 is TGCAGCGGGGTGACAGGGACCAATCAGCCCCAGCATTTT.

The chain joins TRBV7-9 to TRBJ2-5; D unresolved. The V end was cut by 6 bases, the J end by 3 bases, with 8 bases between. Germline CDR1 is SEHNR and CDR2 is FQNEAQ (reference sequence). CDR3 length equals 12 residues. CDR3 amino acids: CASRRLEETQYF. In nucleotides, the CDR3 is TGTGCCAGCAGAAGACTGGAAGAGACCCAGTACTTC. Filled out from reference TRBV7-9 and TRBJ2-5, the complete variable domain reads DTGVSQNPRHKITKRGQNVTFRCDPISEHNRLYWYRQTLGQGPEFLTYFQNEAQLEKSRLLSDRFSAERPKGSFSTLEIQRTEQGDSAMYLCASRRLEETQYFGPGTRLLVL.

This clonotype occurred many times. CDR3 in DNA: TGTGCCAGCAGCCCTACCGGGACATTCTACGAGCAGTACTTC. Amino acid sequence: CASSPTGTFYEQYF. This chain connects TRBV11-2 to TRBJ2-7; D is possibly TRBD1 (6 bases). CDR1 and CDR2 from the germline V gene are SGHAT and FQNNGV. The V gene lost 5 bases and the J gene lost 3 bases, with 14 bases spanning the gap. This CDR3 has 14 amino acids.

Here the CDR3 reads CSATKGVDMTWNTEAFF. Here the CDR3 DNA reads TGCAGTGCTACAAAGGGGGTCGACATGACCTGGAACACTGAAGCTTTCTTT. The chain carries TRBV20-1 and TRBJ1-1, with D perhaps TRBD1 (6 bases). Trimming pared 4 bases from V and 1 base from J, leaving 22 bases between. Germline V gene lookup returns CDR1 DFQATT and CDR2 SNEGSKA (reference sequence). This CDR3 is built from 17 residues.

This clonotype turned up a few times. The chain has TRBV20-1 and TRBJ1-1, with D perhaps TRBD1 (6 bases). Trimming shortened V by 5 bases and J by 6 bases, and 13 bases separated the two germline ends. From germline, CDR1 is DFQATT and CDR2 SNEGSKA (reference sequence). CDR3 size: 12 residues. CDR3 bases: TGCAGTGCTCGCCAGGGGTTGGCTGAAGCTTTCTTT. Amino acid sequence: CSARQGLAEAFF.

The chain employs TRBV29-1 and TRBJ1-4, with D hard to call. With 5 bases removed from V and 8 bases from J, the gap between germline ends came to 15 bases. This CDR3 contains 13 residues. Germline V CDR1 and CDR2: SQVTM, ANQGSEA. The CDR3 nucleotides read TGCAGCGTTTTCGACGGGATTGAAGAAAAACTGTTTTTT. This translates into CSVFDGIEEKLFF.

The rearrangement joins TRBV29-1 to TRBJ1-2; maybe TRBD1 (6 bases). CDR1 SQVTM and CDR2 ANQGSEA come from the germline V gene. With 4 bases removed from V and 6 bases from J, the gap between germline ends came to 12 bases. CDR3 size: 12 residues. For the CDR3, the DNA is TGCAGCGTTGTAGAGGGGGTCCATGGCTACACCTTC. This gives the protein CSVVEGVHGYTF.

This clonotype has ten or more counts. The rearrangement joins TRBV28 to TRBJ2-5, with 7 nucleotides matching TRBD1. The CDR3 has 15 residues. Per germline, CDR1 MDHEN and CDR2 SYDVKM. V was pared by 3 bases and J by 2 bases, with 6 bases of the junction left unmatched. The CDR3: CASSFYRTGQETQYF. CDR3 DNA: TGTGCCAGCAGTTTCTATCGGACAGGACAAGAGACCCAGTACTTC.

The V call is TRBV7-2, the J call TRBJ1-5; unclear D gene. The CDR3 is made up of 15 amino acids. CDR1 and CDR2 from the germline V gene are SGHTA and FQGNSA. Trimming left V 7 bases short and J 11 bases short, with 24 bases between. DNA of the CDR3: TGTGCCAGCACCCGCAGGCTAGCGGGTATGGAGACCCAGCATTTT. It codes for CASTRRLAGMETQHF.

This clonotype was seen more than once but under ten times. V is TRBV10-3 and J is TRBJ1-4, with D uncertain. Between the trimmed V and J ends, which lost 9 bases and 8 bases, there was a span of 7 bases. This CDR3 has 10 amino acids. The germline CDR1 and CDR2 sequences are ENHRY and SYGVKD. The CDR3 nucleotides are TGTGCCATTGGGGAGGAAAAACTGTTTTTT. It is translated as CAIGEEKLFF.

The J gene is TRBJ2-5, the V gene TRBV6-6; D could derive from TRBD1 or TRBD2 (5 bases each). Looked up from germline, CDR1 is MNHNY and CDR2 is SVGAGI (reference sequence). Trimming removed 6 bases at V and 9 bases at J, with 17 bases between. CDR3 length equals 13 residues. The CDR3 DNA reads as TGTGCCAGCAGCTTCTGGGGACCGCATTCCCAGTACTTC. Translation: CASSFWGPHSQYF.

The CDR3 DNA reads TGTGCCATCAGGGGGGAGCTCTATGGCTACACCTTC. Translation gives CAIRGELYGYTF. The chain joins TRBV10-3 to TRBJ1-2, with D tentatively TRBD1 (5 bases). Trimming cost V 6 bases and J 4 bases, with 9 bases left between them. Per germline, CDR1 ENHRY and CDR2 SYGVKD. The length of the CDR3 is 12 residues.

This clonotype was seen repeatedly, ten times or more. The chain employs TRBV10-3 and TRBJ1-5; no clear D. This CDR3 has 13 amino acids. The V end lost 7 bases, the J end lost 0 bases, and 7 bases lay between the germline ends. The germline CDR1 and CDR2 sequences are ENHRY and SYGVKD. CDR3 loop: CAITGHSNQPQHF. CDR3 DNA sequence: TGTGCCATCACGGGTCATAGCAATCAGCCCCAGCATTTT.

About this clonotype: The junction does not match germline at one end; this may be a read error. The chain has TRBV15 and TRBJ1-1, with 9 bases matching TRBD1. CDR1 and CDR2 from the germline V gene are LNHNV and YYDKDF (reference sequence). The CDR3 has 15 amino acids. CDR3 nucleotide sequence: TGCGCCAGCAGCGTCCAGGGACAGGGACTTTCTGAAGCTTTCTTT. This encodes CASSVQGQGLSEAFF.

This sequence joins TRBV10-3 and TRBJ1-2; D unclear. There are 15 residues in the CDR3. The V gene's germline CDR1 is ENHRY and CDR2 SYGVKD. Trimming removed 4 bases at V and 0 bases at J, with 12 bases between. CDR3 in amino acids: CAISGTDTANYGYTF. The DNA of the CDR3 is TGTGCCATCAGTGGAACAGATACCGCTAACTATGGCTACACCTTC.

The CDR3 sequence: CAIRGDSPYEQYF. In DNA, the CDR3 is TGTGCCATCAGGGGCGACAGTCCCTACGAGCAGTACTTC. The J gene is TRBJ2-7, the V gene TRBV10-3; possibly TRBD1 for D (5 bases). The CDR3 totals 13 residues. Trimming shortened V by 6 bases and J by 2 bases, and 11 bases separated the two germline ends. The germline gives CDR1 ENHRY, CDR2 SYGVKD.

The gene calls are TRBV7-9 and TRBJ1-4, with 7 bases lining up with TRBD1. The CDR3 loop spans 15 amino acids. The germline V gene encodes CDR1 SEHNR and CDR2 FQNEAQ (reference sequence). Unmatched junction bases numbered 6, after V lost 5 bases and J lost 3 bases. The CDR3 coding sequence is TGTGCCAGCAGCACCCCGACAGGGCCTAATGAAAAACTGTTTTTT. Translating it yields CASSTPTGPNEKLFF.

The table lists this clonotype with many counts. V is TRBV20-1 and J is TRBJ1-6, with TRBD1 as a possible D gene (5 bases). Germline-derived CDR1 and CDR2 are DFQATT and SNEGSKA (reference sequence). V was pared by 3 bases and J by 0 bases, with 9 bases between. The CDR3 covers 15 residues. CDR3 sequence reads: CSASKGSSYNSPLHF. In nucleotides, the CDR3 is TGCAGTGCTAGCAAGGGGAGCTCCTATAATTCACCCCTCCACTTT.

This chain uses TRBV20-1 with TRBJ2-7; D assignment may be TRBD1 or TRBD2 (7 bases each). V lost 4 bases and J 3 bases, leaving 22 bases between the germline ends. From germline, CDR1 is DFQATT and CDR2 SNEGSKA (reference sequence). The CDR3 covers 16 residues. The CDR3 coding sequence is TGCAGTGCTATTCAACAAATGACAGGGAGGGTCTACGAGCAGTACTTC. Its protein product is CSAIQQMTGRVYEQYF.

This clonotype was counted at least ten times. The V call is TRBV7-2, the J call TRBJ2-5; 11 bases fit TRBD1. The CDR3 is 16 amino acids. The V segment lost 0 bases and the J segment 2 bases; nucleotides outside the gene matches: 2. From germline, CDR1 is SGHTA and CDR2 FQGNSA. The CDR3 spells CASSLAGTGGQETQYF. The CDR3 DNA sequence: TGTGCCAGCAGCTTAGCTGGGACAGGGGGACAAGAGACCCAGTACTTC.

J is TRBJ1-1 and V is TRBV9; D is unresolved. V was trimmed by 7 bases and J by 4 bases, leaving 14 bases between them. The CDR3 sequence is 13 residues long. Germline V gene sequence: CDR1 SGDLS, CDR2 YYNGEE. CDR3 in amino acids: CASGGSKSTEAFF. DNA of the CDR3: TGTGCCAGCGGCGGGTCCAAATCCACTGAAGCTTTCTTT. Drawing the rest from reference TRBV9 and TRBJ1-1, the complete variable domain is DSGVTQTPKHLITATGQRVTLRCSPRSGDLSVYWYQQSLDQGLQFLIQYYNGEERAKGNILERFSAQQFPDLHSELNLSSLELGDSALYFCASGGSKSTEAFFGQGTRLTVV.